This note documents a single T cell receptor (beta chain) sequence. This clonotype has a count of ten or more. Its antigen target is currently unknown. There are no base qualities to consult, and no much larger clone falls within one base. This entry belongs to a study of T-cell reconstitution after alpha-beta-depleted transplantation in children listed by TCRdb under 2016. Study-level background: Using TCR repertoire profiling, the study quantitatively followed how T-cell immune reconstitution unfolded in children after TCRalphabeta/CD19-depleted allogeneic hematopoietic cell transplantation.

The library was built by means of PCR. These reads were obtained on an Illumina HiSeq 2500. TCR libraries were prepared with molecular barcoding, using unique molecular identifiers to normalize TCRbeta repertoire quantification. TCRdb cleaned the public reads at Q25 with fastp, built clones with MiXCR and kept in-frame beta chains. Here each entry gathers all rows of one CDR3 protein and keeps the most common genes and DNA. This sample lists over 200,000 distinct CDR3 sequences; 8% to 9.5% were detected once. The ten largest clones capture 5% to 7% of the sample. Deletion took 1 base off V and 7 bases off J, with a span of 16 bases between the germline ends. In the germline V gene, CDR1 corresponds to SQVTM and CDR2 to ANQGSEA. Reading from cysteine to phenylalanine, the CDR3 counts 15 amino acids. The kept DNA is CDR3 alone, 45 bases in frame from the first base.

This receptor chain uses TRBV29-1 and TRBJ2-2; the D gene is not confidently resolved. The source of this sequence is a human donor who donated a stem cell graft to a child with acute lymphoblastic leukemia. Specimen: PBMCs from the stem cell graft donor, collected from the stem cell graft. The base sequence is TGCAGCGTTGAAGTGTTGCTCCCGCGTGGCGGGGAGCTGTTTTTT. This is translated as CSVEVLLPRGGELFF.